This TCR beta chain was profiled in a study of CD8+ T cells in alopecia areata (dated by TCRdb to between 2018 and 2020). Concerning the study at large: The treated patients, all with moderate-to-severe alopecia areata, were enrolled in an open-label pilot trial of oral tofacitinib given at 5 to 10 mg twice daily. Patients received tofacitinib for 6 to 18 months and were then followed off drug for 6 months to check for delayed response and recurrence. For the treated patients, the SALT score, which quantifies what percentage of scalp surface area is affected, served as the measure of disease severity. To study T cell clonal expansion in alopecia areata, the researchers applied high-throughput TCRbeta sequencing to both the C3H/HeJ mouse model and human patients. Human TCRbeta sequencing covered scalp tissue and sorted CD4+ and CD8+ peripheral blood T cells from patchy and totalis/universalis alopecia areata patients and healthy controls. Patients on tofacitinib were biopsied at baseline and after 4 and 24 weeks of treatment, and several of the patients also had a later scalp biopsy. Clonality in the scalp was compared among normal scalp (n=4), patchy alopecia areata scalp (n=8), and alopecia totalis/universalis scalp (n=8). RNA was obtained with the PAXgene miRNA kit for fixed scalp, the miRNeasy kit for PBMCs, and the RNeasy kit for mouse skin. TCRbeta CDR3 regions were amplified by immunoSEQ multiplex PCR using 35 Vbeta forward and 13 Jbeta reverse primers.

The time point label, read with the paper, signifies: around 24 weeks on oral tofacitinib. The sample's treatment or condition label is to be understood as: oral pan-JAK inhibitor, 5-10 mg twice daily. Peripheral blood and lesional scalp punch biopsies were obtained from patients with alopecia areata. After PBMCs were isolated by density centrifugation and stained for CD3, CD4 and CD8, a FACSAria was used to sort CD4+ and CD8+ T cells. Counted from cysteine to phenylalanine, this CDR3 has 12 amino acids. The DNA shown is the 36-base CDR3, in frame from base 1. The germline V gene (reference sequence) yields GTSNPN for CDR1 and SVGIG for CDR2. The method was the immunoSEQ multiplex PCR assay. RNA was extracted from all samples and reverse transcribed into cDNA, which served as template for TCR sequencing. SuperScript III was used to make first-strand cDNA, primed with a 2:1 mix of oligo-dT and random hexamers. Amplification bias was assessed with a synthetic immune receptor repertoire, and residual bias was removed computationally. The paper's data handling went like this. Raw reads were preprocessed to remove errors, and CDR3 was defined by IMGT conventions from the conserved cysteine to phenylalanine. Clonality was computed by normalizing Shannon entropy by log2 of the number of productive unique TCRs and subtracting the result from 1. Whether scalp clones were CD4 or CD8 was inferred by matching scalp TCRbeta sequences against CD4 and CD8 repertoires sorted from blood. Here the immuneACCESS table is served through TCRdb, limited to in-frame sequences with V and J called. Missing clones are a known gap in these copies; in checked studies unresolved V genes cover under half, and the rest lacks a known reason. The V and J calls and clone size were taken over from that table, and D and trimming were inferred from the DNA. Across this sample there are 150,000 to 250,000 clones, with 55% to 75% seen only once. 5.5% of the sample is taken by the ten largest.

This clone has only a few counts. Its antigen is still unknown. At one of its ends the junction is not consistent with the germline gene, which may arise from a read error. General conclusions and limits of the study: The treated cohort was small, with a single nonresponder, so links between baseline CD8+ expansion and response need larger studies. During tofacitinib treatment, many expanded lesional clones stuck around in both scalp and blood, and this persistence may partly explain why relapse happens after treatment is stopped. Higher clonality and more expanded CD8+ clones were observed in lesional scalp than in normal scalp, particularly in alopecia totalis/universalis, a finding suggestive of antigenic drive. Shared TCR sequences between patients were less evident than in mice, which may be partly attributable to HLA diversity in the patient population. Scalp TCR repertoire analysis is complicated because resident alphabeta T cells in normal human skin are also sequenced, whereas mouse skin is dominated by gammadelta T cells. Tofacitinib significantly lowered scalp clonality and the number of expanded CD8+ clones among the top 100 scalp clones.

This TCR was sampled from a human donor with alopecia areata. The specimen comprised CD4+ T cells sorted from blood, sampled at week 24, from a patient treated with tofacitinib. This sequence uses TRBV30 and TRBJ2-7, and TRBD2 matches 8 of the central bases. CDR3 loop: CAGSGSWYEQYF. The bases read TGTGCCGGGAGCGGGAGCTGGTACGAGCAGTACTTC.